These 25 T cell receptor beta chains were sequenced from one sample in a study of T cell repertoires in cytomegalovirus infection. TCRdb recomputed calls from the reads with MiXCR, one row per CDR3 protein. The sample shows approximately 190,000 distinct CDR3 sequences, roughly 9.8% of them seen only once. Sequenced material: PBMCs. Receptors originate from a human donor in good health (CMV status not recorded). Some clones in this sample may be carry-over from other donors' samples.

This clonotype came up many times. The chain's CDR3 is CATSREGSDTGELFF. DNA of the CDR3: TGTGCCACCAGCAGAGAGGGTTCCGACACCGGGGAGCTGTTTTTT. V and J are TRBV15 and TRBJ2-2; D not resolved. The V end was cut by 0 bases, the J end by 3 bases, with 8 bases between. Germline V CDR1 and CDR2: LNHNV, YYDKDF (reference sequence). The CDR3 totals 15 residues. The full variable domain, in which reference TRBV15 and TRBJ2-2 provide the parts outside the CDR3, is DAMVIQNPRYQVTQFGKPVTLSCSQTLNHNVMYWYQQKSSQAPKLLFHYYDKDFNNEADTPDNFQSRRPNTSFCFLDIRSPGLGDTAMYLCATSREGSDTGELFFGEGSRLTVL.

This clonotype was picked up a small number of times. This chain's CDR3 is CASSYSRKGYTEAFF. CDR3 in DNA: TGTGCCAGCAGTTATTCGCGGAAGGGGTATACTGAAGCTTTCTTT. This chain connects TRBV6-2 or TRBV6-3 to TRBJ1-1, with D possibly matching TRBD1 (5 bases). V was shortened by 3 bases and J by 5 bases, with 16 bases between the two germline ends. From germline, CDR1 is MNHEY and CDR2 SVGEGT. CDR3 length: 15 amino acids.

This clonotype was detected ten times or more. The J gene is TRBJ1-2, the V gene TRBV6-2 or TRBV6-3; D is unresolved. The germline gives CDR1 MNHEY, CDR2 SVGEGT. The V end lost 5 bases, the J end lost 8 bases, and 18 bases lay between the germline ends. The length of the CDR3 is 14 residues. The CDR3 spells CASSPEARGSGYTF. The CDR3 DNA follows: TGTGCCAGCAGTCCTGAAGCGAGAGGGAGCGGCTACACCTTC.

In its sample, this clonotype was seen many times. CDR3 coding DNA: TGTGCCAGCAGCTTGGAGGGGACAGGGTTCTATGAGCAGTTCTTC. Amino acid sequence: CASSLEGTGFYEQFF. This rearrangement joins TRBV7-2 to TRBJ2-1; the match to TRBD1 covers 9 bases. There are 15 residues in the CDR3. Germline V gene sequence: CDR1 SGHTA, CDR2 FQGNSA. The ends lost 3 bases at V and 8 bases at J; junction bases unmatched: 8.

This clonotype was detected many times. The rearrangement links TRBV7-9 to TRBJ2-3; 12 bases align to TRBD2. CDR3 length: 17 amino acids. V shed 7 bases and J 3 bases; nucleotides not matched to a gene: 11. The germline V gene has CDR1 SEHNR and CDR2 FQNEAQ (reference sequence). In DNA, the CDR3 is TGTGCCAGCAACACTATTTCTGGGACTAGCGGGACAGATACGCAGTATTTT. Translation: CASNTISGTSGTDTQYF. Full variable domain (rest looked up from reference TRBV7-9 and TRBJ2-3): DTGVSQNPRHKITKRGQNVTFRCDPISEHNRLYWYRQTLGQGPEFLTYFQNEAQLEKSRLLSDRFSAERPKGSFSTLEIQRTEQGDSAMYLCASNTISGTSGTDTQYFGPGTRLTVL.

This clonotype was observed many times. The CDR3 here is CSARGIAGSQETQYF. The CDR3 coding sequence is TGCAGTGCTAGGGGGATAGCGGGGTCCCAAGAGACCCAGTACTTC. The genes are TRBV20-1 and TRBJ2-5; 8 positions match TRBD2. The CDR3 is 15 residues long. Germline V CDR1 and CDR2: DFQATT, SNEGSKA (reference sequence). The junction had 7 bases not matched to a gene; V was cut back by 3 bases and J by 1 base.

The CDR3 DNA is TGTGCCAGCACCAGGGACGTCTCCTACGAGCAGTACTTC. This encodes CASTRDVSYEQYF. The chain combines TRBV6-6 with TRBJ2-7; the D call may be TRBD1 or TRBD2 (5 bases each). CDR1 is MNHNY and CDR2 is SVGAGI in the germline V gene (reference sequence). The V and J ends lost 7 bases and 0 bases respectively, with 10 bases between them. The CDR3 is 13 residues long.

The V and J genes are TRBV18 and TRBJ2-5; tentative D call: TRBD1 (5 bases). The germline V gene has CDR1 KGHSH and CDR2 LQKENI. Trimming cost V 3 bases and J 1 base, with 12 bases left between them. The CDR3 runs to 15 residues. CDR3 sequence (DNA): TGTGCCAGCTCACCGAGACAGAACCCCCAAGAGACCCAGTACTTC. This encodes CASSPRQNPQETQYF. Together with reference TRBV18 and TRBJ2-5, the CDR3 gives the full variable domain: NAGVMQNPRHLVRRRGQEARLRCSPMKGHSHVYWYRQLPEEGLKFMVYLQKENIIDESGMPKERFSAEFPKEGPSILRIQQVVRGDSAAYFCASSPRQNPQETQYFGPGTRLLVL.

This clonotype was recorded a few times. CDR3: CSARGQGGLTTEAFF. CDR3 bases: TGCAGTGCTAGAGGACAGGGGGGTCTAACTACTGAAGCTTTCTTT. The genes are TRBV20-1 and TRBJ1-1; TRBD1 matches 9 bases. Germline CDR1 DFQATT, CDR2 SNEGSKA (reference sequence). Trimming cost V 1 base and J 5 bases; bases outside gene matches: 8. The CDR3 has 15 residues.

This clonotype appeared a few times. V gene TRBV27 combines with J gene TRBJ2-6; no firm D call. There are 15 residues in the CDR3. Trimming took 0 bases from V and 4 from J, leaving 7 bases between them. The V gene's germline CDR1 is MNHEY and CDR2 SMNVEV (reference sequence). This CDR3 is CASSLSRAGANVLTF. The CDR3 DNA reads TGTGCCAGCAGTTTATCAAGGGCCGGGGCCAACGTCCTGACTTTC.

The table lists this clonotype with a few counts. V and J are TRBV7-9 and TRBJ1-1; unclear D gene. This CDR3 is 15 amino acids long. Germline lookup yields CDR1 SEHNR and CDR2 FQNEAQ (reference sequence). V gave up 5 bases and J gave up 2 bases, with 15 bases separating them. CDR3 bases: TGTGCCAGCAGCCCGCCGAGCGGGGTTAACACTGAAGCTTTCTTT. It translates to CASSPPSGVNTEAFF. Based on the CDR3 plus reference TRBV7-9 and TRBJ1-1, the full variable domain is DTGVSQNPRHKITKRGQNVTFRCDPISEHNRLYWYRQTLGQGPEFLTYFQNEAQLEKSRLLSDRFSAERPKGSFSTLEIQRTEQGDSAMYLCASSPPSGVNTEAFFGQGTRLTVV.

The chain uses TRBV6-2 or TRBV6-3 and TRBJ2-3, with 10 positions matching TRBD2. CDR1 is MNHEY, CDR2 SVGEGT, per germline. V shed 2 bases, J shed 4 bases, and the junction held 9 bases outside the gene matches. The CDR3 is 17 residues long. DNA for the CDR3: TGTGCCAGCAGTTACCTCCAAAGCGGGAGGGGAGCAGATACGCAGTATTTT. Amino acids: CASSYLQSGRGADTQYF.

This clonotype occurred many times. V is TRBV6-2 or TRBV6-3 and J is TRBJ1-5; the D gene is possibly TRBD1 (5 bases). Trimming removed 4 bases from V and 1 base from J, with 11 bases in between. CDR1 and CDR2 (germline): MNHEY, SVGEGT. The CDR3 sequence is 15 residues long. The CDR3 DNA is TGTGCCAGCAGTTGGGGGACCCAGAGCAATCAGCCCCAGCATTTT. It is translated as CASSWGTQSNQPQHF.

In this sample, this clonotype turned up many times. The chain combines TRBV7-2 with TRBJ1-3; no clear D gene. The CDR3 loop spans 16 amino acids. Germline-derived CDR1 and CDR2 are SGHTA and FQGNSA. Deletions cut 2 bases from V and 1 base from J, with 12 bases between. The chain's CDR3 is CASSLSLTNSGNTIYF. The CDR3 nucleotides read TGTGCCAGCAGCTTAAGCCTTACAAATTCTGGAAACACCATATATTTT.

There are many counts of this clonotype. The V and J genes are TRBV7-9 and TRBJ1-4; no firm D call. This CDR3 contains 15 residues. Germline V gene data show CDR1 as SEHNR and CDR2 as FQNEAQ (reference sequence). V lost 5 bases and J 8 bases, leaving 18 bases between the germline ends. The CDR3 DNA reads as TGTGCCAGCAGCAGTGACCTAGGCGTTGTGGAAAAACTGTTTTTT. Translation gives CASSSDLGVVEKLFF.

This clonotype was seen ten or more times. The chain joins TRBV7-2 to TRBJ1-5; D perhaps matches TRBD1 (5 bases). V gave up 6 bases and J gave up 2 bases, with 14 bases separating them. Germline CDR1 is SGHTA and CDR2 is FQGNSA. CDR3 length: 15 amino acids. CDR3 protein: CASSAPGLGNQPQHF. As DNA, the CDR3 is TGTGCCAGCAGTGCTCCGGGACTCGGCAATCAGCCCCAGCATTTT. The full variable domain, completed using reference TRBV7-2 and TRBJ1-5, is GAGVSQSPSNKVTEKGKDVELRCDPISGHTALYWYRQSLGQGLEFLIYFQGNSAPDKSGLPSDRFSAERTGGSVSTLTIQRTQQEDSAVYLCASSAPGLGNQPQHFGDGTRLSIL.

There are a few counts of this clonotype. J is TRBJ2-5 and V is TRBV4-1; D is possibly TRBD1 (6 bases). V was cut by 4 bases and J by 1 base, with 13 bases left in between. CDR1 is MGHRA, CDR2 YSYEKL, per germline. The length of the CDR3 is 15 residues. The CDR3 protein is CASSLERGTQETQYF. CDR3 sequence (DNA): TGCGCCAGCAGCCTTGAAAGGGGGACCCAAGAGACCCAGTACTTC.

The genes are TRBV23-1 and TRBJ2-4; a weak D match, TRBD2 (6 bases). TRBV23-1 is designated an ORF whose function remains uncertain. Trimming stripped 4 bases from V and 0 bases from J, with 19 bases between. CDR3 length equals 18 residues. CDR3 sequence: CASSRPHPGDLAKNIQYF. Written as DNA, the CDR3 is TGCGCCAGCAGTCGACCCCACCCGGGAGATCTAGCCAAAAACATTCAGTACTTC.

This clonotype was recorded at least ten times. J is TRBJ2-5 and V is TRBV11-2; D possibly matches TRBD1 or TRBD2 (5 bases each). This CDR3 is built from 15 residues. V was cut by 1 base and J by 5 bases, with 14 bases left in between. From germline, CDR1 is SGHAT and CDR2 FQNNGV. The CDR3 sequence: CASSLVSDYRETQYF. The CDR3 bases are TGTGCCAGCAGCTTAGTGAGCGACTACAGGGAGACCCAGTACTTC.

V usage is TRBV19 and J usage is TRBJ2-1, with a tentative D call TRBD2 (5 bases). V dropped 5 bases and J dropped 9 bases, with 14 bases sitting between them. This CDR3 has 13 residues. Germline CDR1 reads LNHDA; CDR2 reads SQIVND (reference sequence). The CDR3 region is CASSSWAGGEQFF. The CDR3, as DNA: TGTGCCAGTAGTTCCTGGGCGGGCGGTGAGCAGTTCTTC.

The sample holds many counts of this clonotype. CDR3: CASRRTGLALQETQYF. DNA of the CDR3: TGTGCCAGCAGGAGAACGGGACTAGCGCTGCAAGAGACCCAGTACTTC. This sequence joins TRBV28 and TRBJ2-5; 10 bases are a match to TRBD2. CDR1 is MDHEN, CDR2 SYDVKM, per germline. J was trimmed by 2 bases and V by 6 bases; bases with no gene match: 9. The CDR3 is made up of 16 amino acids.

This clonotype was recorded many times. The rearrangement links TRBV6-6 to TRBJ2-3, with TRBD2 identical over 13 bases. Germline V gene data show CDR1 as MNHNY and CDR2 as SVGAGI (reference sequence). The CDR3 is 18 residues long. V trimming: 4 bases; J trimming: 0 bases; junction bases outside the gene matches: 7. This chain's CDR3 is CASSWTSGSSRSTDTQYF. DNA of the CDR3: TGTGCCAGCAGTTGGACTAGCGGGAGCTCCAGAAGCACAGATACGCAGTATTTT.

Ten or more counts support this clonotype. Compared with germline, one end of the junction differs, possibly owing to a read error. The rearrangement joins TRBV7-2 to TRBJ1-6, with TRBD1 matching over 8 bases. In germline, CDR1 is SGHTA, CDR2 FQGNSA. CDR3 length: 14 residues. CDR3 region: CASSGRDRSSTLHF. CDR3 in DNA: TGTGCCAGCAGCGGCCGGGACAGGAGTTCAACCCTCCACTTT.

The chain joins TRBV18 to TRBJ1-5; D uncertain. V lost 0 bases to trimming and J lost 3 bases, with 6 bases between them. CDR3 length equals 14 residues. Germline assignment: CDR1 KGHSH and CDR2 LQKENI. The CDR3 nucleotides read TGTGCCAGCTCACCACCGGGCCTCAATCAGCCCCAGCATTTT. It specifies CASSPPGLNQPQHF.

This clonotype was seen ten or more times. The rearrangement uses TRBV7-2 and TRBJ2-1, with D tentatively TRBD1 (5 bases). The CDR3 is 13 residues long. V was clipped by 5 bases and J by 6 bases, with 11 bases between them. Germline CDR1 is SGHTA and CDR2 is FQGNSA. The CDR3 here is CASSHDSSNEQFF. For the CDR3, the DNA is TGTGCCAGCAGCCACGACAGCAGCAATGAGCAGTTCTTC.